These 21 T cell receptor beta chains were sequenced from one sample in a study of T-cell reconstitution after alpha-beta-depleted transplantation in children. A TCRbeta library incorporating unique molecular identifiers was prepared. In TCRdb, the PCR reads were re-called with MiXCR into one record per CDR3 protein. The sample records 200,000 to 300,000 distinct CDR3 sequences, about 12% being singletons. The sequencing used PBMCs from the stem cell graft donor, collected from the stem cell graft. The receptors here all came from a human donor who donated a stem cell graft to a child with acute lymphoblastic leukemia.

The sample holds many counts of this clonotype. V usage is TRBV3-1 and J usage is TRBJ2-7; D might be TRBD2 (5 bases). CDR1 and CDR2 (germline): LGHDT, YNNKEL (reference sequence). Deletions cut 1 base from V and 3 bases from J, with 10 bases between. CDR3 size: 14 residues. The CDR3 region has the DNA TGTGCCAGCAGCCAAGCGGGGTCAGACTACGAGCAGTACTTC. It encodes CASSQAGSDYEQYF.

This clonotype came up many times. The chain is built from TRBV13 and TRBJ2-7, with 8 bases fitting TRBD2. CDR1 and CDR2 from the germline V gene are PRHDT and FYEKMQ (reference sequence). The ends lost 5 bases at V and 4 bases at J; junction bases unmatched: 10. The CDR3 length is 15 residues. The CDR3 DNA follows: TGTGCCAGCAGCCCCCGACTGCGCGGGAGGTACGAGCAGTACTTC. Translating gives CASSPRLRGRYEQYF.

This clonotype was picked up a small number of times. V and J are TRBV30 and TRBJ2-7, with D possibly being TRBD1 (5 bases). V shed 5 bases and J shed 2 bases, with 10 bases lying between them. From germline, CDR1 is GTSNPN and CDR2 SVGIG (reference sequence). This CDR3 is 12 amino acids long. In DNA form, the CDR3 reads TGTGCCTGGGACAGCTCGACCTACGAGCAGTACTTC. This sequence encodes CAWDSSTYEQYF.

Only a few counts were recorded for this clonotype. CDR3 region: CASSPGGVTQYF. CDR3 DNA sequence: TGTGCCAGCAGCCCCGGTGGGGTGACCCAGTACTTC. The chain carries TRBV5-5 and TRBJ2-5; no definite D call. V was trimmed by 4 bases and J by 7 bases, leaving 11 bases between them. The CDR3 is 12 amino acids. The germline V gene encodes CDR1 SGHKS and CDR2 YYEKEE (reference sequence).

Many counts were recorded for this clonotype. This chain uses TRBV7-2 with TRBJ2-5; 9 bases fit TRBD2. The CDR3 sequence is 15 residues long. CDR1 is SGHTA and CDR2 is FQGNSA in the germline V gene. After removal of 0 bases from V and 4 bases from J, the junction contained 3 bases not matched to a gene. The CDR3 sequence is CASSLAVAGAETQYF. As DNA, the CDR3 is TGTGCCAGCAGCTTAGCAGTAGCGGGGGCAGAGACCCAGTACTTC.

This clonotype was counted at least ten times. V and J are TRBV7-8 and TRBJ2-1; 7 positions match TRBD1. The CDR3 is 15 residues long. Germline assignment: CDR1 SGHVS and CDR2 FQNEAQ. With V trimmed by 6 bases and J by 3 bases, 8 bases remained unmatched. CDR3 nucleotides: TGTGCCAGCAGTCCGACAGGGTTCATCTACAATGAGCAGTTCTTC. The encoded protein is CASSPTGFIYNEQFF.

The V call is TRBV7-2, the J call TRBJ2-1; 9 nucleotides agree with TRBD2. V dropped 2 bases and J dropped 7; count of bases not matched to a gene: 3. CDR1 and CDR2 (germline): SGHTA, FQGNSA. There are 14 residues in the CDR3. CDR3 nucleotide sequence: TGTGCCAGCAGCTTACTAGCGGGAAAGAATGAGCAGTTCTTC. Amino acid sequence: CASSLLAGKNEQFF.

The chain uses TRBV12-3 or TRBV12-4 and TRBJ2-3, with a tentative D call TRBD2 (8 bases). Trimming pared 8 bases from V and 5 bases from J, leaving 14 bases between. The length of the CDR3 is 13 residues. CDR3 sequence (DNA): TGTGCCAGCCGGGAGGGGGCCGGAGATACGCAGTATTTT. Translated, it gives CASREGAGDTQYF.

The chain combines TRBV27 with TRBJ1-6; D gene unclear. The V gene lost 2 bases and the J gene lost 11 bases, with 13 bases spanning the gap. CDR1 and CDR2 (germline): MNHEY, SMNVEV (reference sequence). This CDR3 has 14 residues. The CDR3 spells CASSLTVLSTPLHF. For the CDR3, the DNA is TGTGCCAGCAGTTTAACGGTTCTCTCGACACCCCTCCACTTT.

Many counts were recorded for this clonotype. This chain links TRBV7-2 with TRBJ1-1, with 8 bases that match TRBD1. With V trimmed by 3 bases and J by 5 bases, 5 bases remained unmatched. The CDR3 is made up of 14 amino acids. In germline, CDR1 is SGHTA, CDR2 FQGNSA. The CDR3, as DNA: TGTGCCAGCAGCTTGTTGACAGGGGATACTGAAGCTTTCTTT. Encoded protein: CASSLLTGDTEAFF.

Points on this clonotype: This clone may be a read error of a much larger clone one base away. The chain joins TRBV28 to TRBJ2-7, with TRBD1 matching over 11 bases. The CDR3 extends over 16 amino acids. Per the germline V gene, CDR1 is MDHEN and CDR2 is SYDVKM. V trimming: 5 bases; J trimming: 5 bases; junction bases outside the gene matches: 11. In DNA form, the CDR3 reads TGTGCCAGCAGTCCACTCTGGGGACAGGGGGGCCACGAGCAGTACTTC. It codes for CASSPLWGQGGHEQYF.

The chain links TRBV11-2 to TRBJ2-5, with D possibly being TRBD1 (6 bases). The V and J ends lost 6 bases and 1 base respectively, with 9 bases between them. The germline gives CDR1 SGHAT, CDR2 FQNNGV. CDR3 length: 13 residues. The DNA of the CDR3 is TGTGCCAGCAGAATGGACAGCCAAGAGACCCAGTACTTC. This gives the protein CASRMDSQETQYF. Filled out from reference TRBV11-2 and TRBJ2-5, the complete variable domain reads EAGVAQSPRYKIIEKRQSVAFWCNPISGHATLYWYQQILGQGPKLLIQFQNNGVVDDSQLPKDRFSAERLKGVDSTLKIQPAKLEDSAVYLCASRMDSQETQYFGPGTRLLVL.

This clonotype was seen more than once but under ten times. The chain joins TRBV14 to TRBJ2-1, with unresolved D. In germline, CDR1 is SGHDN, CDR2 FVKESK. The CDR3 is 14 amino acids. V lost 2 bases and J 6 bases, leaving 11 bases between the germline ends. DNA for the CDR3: TGTGCCAGCAGCCAATTGTGGCCCGGCAATGAGCAGTTCTTC. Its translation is CASSQLWPGNEQFF.

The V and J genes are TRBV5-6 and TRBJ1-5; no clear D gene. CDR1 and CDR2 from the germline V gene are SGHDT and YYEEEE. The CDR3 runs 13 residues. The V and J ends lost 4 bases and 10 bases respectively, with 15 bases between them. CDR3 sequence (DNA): TGTGCCAGCAGCCCCGGGATCGAGTGCCCCCAGCATTTT. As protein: CASSPGIECPQHF. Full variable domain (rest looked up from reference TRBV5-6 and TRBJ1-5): DAGVTQSPTHLIKTRGQQVTLRCSPKSGHDTVSWYQQALGQGPQFIFQYYEEEERQRGNFPDRFSGHQFPNYSSELNVNALLLGDSALYLCASSPGIECPQHFGDGTRLSIL.

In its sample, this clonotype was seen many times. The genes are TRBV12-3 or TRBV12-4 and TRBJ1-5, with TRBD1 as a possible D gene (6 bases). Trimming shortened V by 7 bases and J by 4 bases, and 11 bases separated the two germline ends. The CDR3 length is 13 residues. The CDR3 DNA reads TGTGCCAGCATGGGACAAATAAATCAGCCCCAGCATTTT. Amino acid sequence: CASMGQINQPQHF.

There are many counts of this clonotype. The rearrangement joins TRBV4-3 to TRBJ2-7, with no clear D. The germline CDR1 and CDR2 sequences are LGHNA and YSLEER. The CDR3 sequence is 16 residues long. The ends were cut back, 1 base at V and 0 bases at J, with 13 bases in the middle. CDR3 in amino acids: CASSQGPSGTSYEQYF. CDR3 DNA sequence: TGCGCCAGCAGCCAAGGGCCTTCCGGTACCTCCTACGAGCAGTACTTC.

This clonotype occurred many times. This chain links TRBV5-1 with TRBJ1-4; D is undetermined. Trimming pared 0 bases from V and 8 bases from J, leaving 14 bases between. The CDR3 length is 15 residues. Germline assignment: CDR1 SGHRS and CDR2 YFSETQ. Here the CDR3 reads CASSLDGQVREKLFF. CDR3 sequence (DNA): TGCGCCAGCAGCTTGGATGGGCAGGTCCGAGAAAAACTGTTTTTT.

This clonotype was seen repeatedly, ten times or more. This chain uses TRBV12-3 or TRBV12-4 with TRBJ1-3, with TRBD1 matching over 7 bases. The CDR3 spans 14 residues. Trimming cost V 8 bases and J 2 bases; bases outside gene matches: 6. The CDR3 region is CASGDSGTGNTIYF. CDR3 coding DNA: TGTGCCAGCGGGGACAGTGGTACTGGAAACACCATATATTTT.

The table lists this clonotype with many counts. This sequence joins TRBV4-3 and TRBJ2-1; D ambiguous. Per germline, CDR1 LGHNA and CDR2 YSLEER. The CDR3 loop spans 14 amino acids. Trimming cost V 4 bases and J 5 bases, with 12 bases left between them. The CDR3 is CASSPSLLNNEQFF. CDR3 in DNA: TGCGCCAGCAGCCCGAGTCTCCTCAACAATGAGCAGTTCTTC.

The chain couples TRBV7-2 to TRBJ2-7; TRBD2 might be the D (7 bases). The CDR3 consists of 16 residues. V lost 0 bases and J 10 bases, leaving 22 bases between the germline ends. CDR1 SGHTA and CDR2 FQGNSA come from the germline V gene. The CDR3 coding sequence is TGTGCCAGCAGCTTAGCGGGTTGGGGGGGCAAATCTCCACAGTACTTC. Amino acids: CASSLAGWGGKSPQYF.

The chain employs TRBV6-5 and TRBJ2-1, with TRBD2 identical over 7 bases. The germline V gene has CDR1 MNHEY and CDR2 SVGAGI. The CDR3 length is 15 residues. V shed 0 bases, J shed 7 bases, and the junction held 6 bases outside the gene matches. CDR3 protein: CASSYSGGSRNEQFF. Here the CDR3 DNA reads TGTGCCAGCAGTTACTCTGGCGGGAGTAGGAATGAGCAGTTCTTC.